Below, 3 T cell receptor beta chains from the same sample are listed, as sequenced in a study of cytomegalovirus exposure and HLA in healthy donors (dated by TCRdb to the late 2010s). To prepare the library, the immunoSEQ multiplex PCR assay was applied. For the multiplex PCR, a mixture combining 60 forward primers for TCR Vbeta segments and 13 reverse primers for TCR Jbeta segments was used. Not all clones reach the TCRdb copy of this immuneACCESS table, which keeps in-frame sequences only. Checked studies attribute under half of the gap to unresolved V genes and leave the rest unexplained. This sample comprises some 140,000 clones, around four fifths of them detected only once. Less than 2% of the sample comes from the top ten. The sequenced material came from PBMCs. The receptors here all came from a man between 35 and 55 years old in good health and CMV-seronegative.

This chain links TRBV9 with TRBJ2-2, with TRBD2 matching 10 bases. The CDR3 runs 15 residues. V shed 0 bases and J 6 bases; nucleotides not matched to a gene: 2. Germline V CDR1 and CDR2: SGDLS, YYNGEE. The CDR3 coding sequence is TGTGCCAGCAGCGTAGCGAGCGGGAGGGCCGGGGAGCTGTTTTTT. Translating gives CASSVASGRAGELFF.

The chain links TRBV7-9 to TRBJ2-5, with D possibly TRBD1 on 6 matching bases. Germline CDR1 SEHNR, CDR2 FQNEAQ (reference sequence). CDR3 length equals 15 residues. The ends were cut back, 1 base at V and 4 bases at J, with 13 bases in the middle. CDR3: CASSLGAGVTETQYF. The CDR3, as DNA: TGTGCCAGCAGCTTAGGGGCAGGGGTGACAGAGACCCAGTACTTC.

The genes are TRBV5-1 and TRBJ2-5; perhaps TRBD1 as D (6 bases). The V and J ends lost 3 bases and 5 bases respectively, with 14 bases between them. Germline CDR1 and CDR2: SGHRS and YFSETQ. The CDR3 spans 14 residues. The CDR3 reads CASSSQGWGETQYF. The CDR3 DNA sequence: TGCGCCAGCAGCTCACAGGGTTGGGGGGAGACCCAGTACTTC.